These 21 T cell receptor beta chains came from one sample sequenced in a study of T cell responses to AZD1222 COVID-19 vaccine. TCRdb keeps only in-frame clones here, not all; method: immunoSEQ multiplex PCR. The sample holds around 120,000 clones, 88% seen once. Sequencing was performed on peripheral blood, taken on day 0 of AZD1222 vaccination. These receptors all stem from an adult in good health.

CDR3 sequence reads: CASSILRDRDRLDTGELFF. Written as DNA, the CDR3 is TGTGCCAGTAGTATACTCCGGGACCGGGATCGGTTGGACACCGGGGAGCTGTTTTTT. This chain connects TRBV19 to TRBJ2-2, with D perhaps matching TRBD1 or TRBD2 (5 bases each). The V gene's germline CDR1 is LNHDA and CDR2 SQIVND (reference sequence). The CDR3 is made up of 19 amino acids. The V gene lost 2 bases and the J gene lost 3 bases, with 22 bases spanning the gap.

The rearrangement links TRBV10-1 to TRBJ2-3; D is ambiguous. The CDR3 runs to 14 residues. Trimming left V 0 bases short and J 1 base short, with 5 bases between. Per germline, CDR1 WNHNN and CDR2 SYGVQD (reference sequence). CDR3 coding DNA: TGCGCCAGCAGTGAGTCTTGGGGCACAGATACGCAGTATTTT. This encodes CASSESWGTDTQYF.

This clone was picked up one time. The V call is TRBV10-2, the J call TRBJ2-1, with D possibly matching TRBD2 (6 bases). With 0 bases removed from V and 2 bases from J, the gap between germline ends came to 11 bases. The CDR3 contains 16 residues. Germline V gives CDR1 WSHSY, CDR2 SAAADI. The CDR3 is CASSESAGLPYNEQFF. The CDR3, as DNA: TGCGCCAGCAGTGAGTCCGCGGGGCTACCCTACAATGAGCAGTTCTTC.

The chain combines TRBV28 with TRBJ1-1; the match to TRBD1 covers 9 bases. V lost 11 bases, J lost 3 bases, and 7 bases stayed unmatched. This CDR3 is built from 13 residues. The germline V gene encodes CDR1 MDHEN and CDR2 SYDVKM. CDR3 coding DNA: TGTGCCGCTGGGGGACAGGGACACACTGAAGCTTTCTTT. Protein sequence: CAAGGQGHTEAFF.

The chain uses TRBV6-5 and TRBJ1-5, with 8 bases lining up with TRBD1. With V trimmed by 6 bases and J by 3 bases, 4 bases remained unmatched. CDR1 and CDR2 (germline): MNHEY, SVGAGI. The CDR3 runs 14 residues. The CDR3 DNA reads TGTGCCAGCAGCCAGACAGGGGTCAATCAGCCCCAGCATTTT. The encoded protein is CASSQTGVNQPQHF.

This clone came up once. The chain couples TRBV28 to TRBJ1-1; D unclear. V lost 6 bases, J lost 3 bases, and 8 bases lay in between. This CDR3 is built from 12 residues. CDR1 is MDHEN, CDR2 SYDVKM, per germline. CDR3 nucleotides: TGTGCCAGCAGGCCCTACGACACTGAAGCTTTCTTT. The encoded protein is CASRPYDTEAFF. Looking up the rest from reference TRBV28 and TRBJ1-1 gives the full variable domain: DVKVTQSSRYLVKRTGEKVFLECVQDMDHENMFWYRQDPGLGLRLIYFSYDVKMKEKGDIPEGYSVSREKKERFSLILESASTNQTSMYLCASRPYDTEAFFGQGTRLTVV.

V is TRBV5-1 and J is TRBJ2-7; 7 bases align to TRBD1. The CDR3 consists of 15 residues. The V segment lost 4 bases and the J segment 6 bases; nucleotides outside the gene matches: 13. CDR1 is SGHRS, CDR2 YFSETQ, per germline. DNA of the CDR3: TGCGCCAGCAGCCGTGACAGGGCCGGGGCAGGCGAGCAGTACTTC. Its translation is CASSRDRAGAGEQYF.

V gene TRBV6-6 combines with J gene TRBJ2-7; 8 nucleotides agree with TRBD1. The V and J ends lost 2 bases and 7 bases, in that order; junction bases with no gene match: 13. CDR1 MNHNY and CDR2 SVGAGI come from the germline V gene (reference sequence). This CDR3 comprises 16 residues. The CDR3 DNA sequence: TGTGCCAGCAGTTACCCCGGGACAGGCGCTCCTGTGGAGCAGTACTTC. Protein sequence: CASSYPGTGAPVEQYF.

The chain links TRBV7-2 to TRBJ2-3; TRBD2 is a possible D gene (6 bases). The CDR3 has 14 residues. The V end was cut by 5 bases, the J end by 8 bases, with 17 bases between. Germline V gives CDR1 SGHTA, CDR2 FQGNSA. The CDR3 reads CASSHNLYGGTQYF. CDR3 sequence (DNA): TGTGCCAGCAGCCATAACTTATACGGGGGTACGCAGTATTTT.

The chain carries TRBV7-8 and TRBJ1-2; 8 nucleotides match TRBD1. The CDR3 consists of 14 residues. Germline V lookup: CDR1 SGHVS, CDR2 FQNEAQ. The V gene end was trimmed by 5 bases and the J gene end by 14 bases; junction bases not matched to a gene: 16. Here the CDR3 DNA reads TGTGCCAGCAGCCGGGACAGGTTCCCTCTCGCGCTGACCTTC. This encodes CASSRDRFPLALTF.

The chain couples TRBV7-8 to TRBJ2-1; D possibly corresponds to TRBD1 (6 bases). CDR1 is SGHVS, CDR2 FQNEAQ, per germline. V lost 5 bases and J 10 bases, leaving 15 bases between the germline ends. The CDR3 length is 13 residues. The CDR3 DNA sequence: TGTGCCAGCAGCGTACAGGGAGTTTGGGAGCAGTTCTTC. Its translation: CASSVQGVWEQFF.

The V and J genes are TRBV3-1 (or the pseudogene TRBV3-2) and TRBJ2-4; D is perhaps TRBD2 (6 bases). Germline V lookup: CDR1 LGHDT, CDR2 YNNKEL (reference sequence). The V end was cut by 0 bases, the J end by 7 bases, with 16 bases between. CDR3 length equals 16 residues. As DNA, the CDR3 is TGTGCCAGCAGCCAAGATCTGAGGCGGGATGTGAACATTCAGTACTTC. It is translated as CASSQDLRRDVNIQYF.

The chain has TRBV10-1 and TRBJ2-1, with TRBD2 matching over 11 bases. Germline values: CDR1 WNHNN, CDR2 SYGVQD (reference sequence). The CDR3 is 19 residues long. Germline trimming cut 3 bases from V and 1 base from J; bases unmatched to any gene: 11. The CDR3 DNA is TGCGCCAGCAGTGATTCTAGCGGGAGGACCCCCCTTTCCTACAATGAGCAGTTCTTC. It translates to CASSDSSGRTPLSYNEQFF.

The chain couples TRBV18 to TRBJ2-3; TRBD1 matches 10 bases. The V gene's germline CDR1 is KGHSH and CDR2 LQKENI. V dropped 3 bases and J dropped 2; count of bases not matched to a gene: 5. This CDR3 spans 16 amino acids. CDR3 nucleotides: TGTGCCAGCTCACCCAGGGACAGGGGCTTCACAGATACGCAGTATTTT. Its protein is CASSPRDRGFTDTQYF.

V usage is TRBV19 and J usage is TRBJ1-1; D is unresolved. The germline gives CDR1 LNHDA, CDR2 SQIVND (reference sequence). The CDR3 extends over 14 amino acids. With 3 bases removed from V and 2 bases from J, the gap between germline ends came to 10 bases. The CDR3 reads CASSMAWLNTEAFF. In DNA form, the CDR3 reads TGTGCCAGTAGTATGGCATGGCTTAACACTGAAGCTTTCTTT.

The rearrangement joins TRBV30 to TRBJ1-2; a possible D gene is TRBD1 (6 bases). This CDR3 region has 12 residues. V lost 8 bases to trimming and J lost 6 bases, with 16 bases between them. Germline CDR1 GTSNPN, CDR2 SVGIG (reference sequence). The CDR3 DNA follows: TGTGCCAAGAACCAGGGGCTAGATGGCTACACCTTC. Residues: CAKNQGLDGYTF.

The chain couples TRBV14 to TRBJ2-5; unclear D gene. Germline loops: CDR1 SGHDN, CDR2 FVKESK. Trimming removed 4 bases from V and 4 bases from J, with 16 bases in between. The CDR3 totals 15 residues. CDR3 residues: CASSPFESMRETQYF. CDR3 coding DNA: TGTGCCAGCAGCCCCTTCGAATCTATGAGAGAGACCCAGTACTTC.

This clone came up once. The gene calls are TRBV5-1 and TRBJ1-3; D call uncertain. V lost 1 base, J lost 0 bases, and 14 bases lay in between. The germline gives CDR1 SGHRS, CDR2 YFSETQ. The CDR3 is 17 residues long. CDR3 bases: TGCGCCAGCAGCTTGCCGGGGTCAGCTCTCTCTGGAAACACCATATATTTT. Translated: CASSLPGSALSGNTIYF.

This clone was found once. Its ends do not fully match the called genes, so a read error is possible. The gene calls are TRBV5-1 and TRBJ2-7, with D possibly matching TRBD2 (6 bases). CDR1 SGHRS and CDR2 YFSETQ come from the germline V gene. CDR3 length equals 14 residues. CDR3 sequence (DNA): TGCGCCAGCAGCCCGCGGGGAGACTCCGACGAGCAGTACTTC. This translates into CASSPRGDSDEQYF.

This clone was detected only once. This chain connects TRBV2 to TRBJ1-1, with TRBD1 identical over 7 bases. Germline loops: CDR1 SNHLY, CDR2 FYNNEI. V lost 7 bases, J lost 1 base, and 9 bases stayed unmatched. CDR3 size: 15 residues. This CDR3 reads CASTEQGLPNTEAFF. For the CDR3, the DNA is TGTGCCAGCACGGAACAGGGGTTACCGAACACTGAAGCTTTCTTT.

The chain carries TRBV5-6 and TRBJ2-1; D remains unclear. CDR1 SGHDT and CDR2 YYEEEE come from the germline V gene. There are 14 residues in the CDR3. Trimming pared 4 bases from V and 7 bases from J, leaving 15 bases between. This CDR3 is CASSLETNSNEQFF. CDR3 coding DNA: TGTGCCAGCAGCCTCGAGACCAATTCTAATGAGCAGTTCTTC.